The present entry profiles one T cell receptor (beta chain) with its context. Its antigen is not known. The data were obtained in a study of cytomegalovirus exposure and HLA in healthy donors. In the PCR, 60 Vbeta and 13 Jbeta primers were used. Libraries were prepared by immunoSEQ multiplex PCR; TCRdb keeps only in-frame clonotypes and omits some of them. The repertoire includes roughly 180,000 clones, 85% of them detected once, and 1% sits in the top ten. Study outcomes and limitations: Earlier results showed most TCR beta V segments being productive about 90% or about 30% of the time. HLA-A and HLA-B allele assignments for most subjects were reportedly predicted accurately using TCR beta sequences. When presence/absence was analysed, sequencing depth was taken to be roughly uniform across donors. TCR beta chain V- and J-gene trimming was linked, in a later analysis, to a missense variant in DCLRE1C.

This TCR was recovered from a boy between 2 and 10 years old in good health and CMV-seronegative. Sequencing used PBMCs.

The CDR3 here is CASSGGTGDGYTF. Here the CDR3 DNA reads TGTGCCAGCAGTGGAGGGACAGGGGATGGCTACACCTTC. V is TRBV28 and J is TRBJ1-2, with 10 bases identical to TRBD1. From germline, CDR1 is MDHEN and CDR2 SYDVKM. This CDR3 comprises 13 residues. The trim removed 5 bases at V and 6 bases at J, leaving 3 bases unmatched.